A single TCR beta chain is shown here with its context. These data originate in a study of control samples from healthy donors and cancer patients. CDR1 is SGDLS and CDR2 is YYNGEE in the germline V gene. The CDR3 has 14 residues. V gave up 3 bases and J gave up 2 bases; unmatched junction bases: 3. Profiling relied on immunoSEQ multiplex PCR, and the TCRdb table lists in-frame clones only, not all of them. The repertoire holds approximately 150,000 clones, with about 93% as singletons. Sequenced sample: blood. The gene calls are TRBV9 and TRBJ2-3; 7 bases match TRBD2. This sequence was found in a woman aged 25 to 39 in good health. Here the CDR3 DNA reads TGTGCCAGCAGCGCGGGACTACCCACAGATACGCAGTATTTT. Translation: CASSAGLPTDTQYF.